The source of this TCR beta chain is a study of cytomegalovirus exposure and HLA in healthy donors. Primers included in the PCR were 60 Vbeta and 13 Jbeta primers. Measured with immunoSEQ multiplex PCR; TCRdb has only the in-frame clones, and not every one. The sample has approximately 200,000 clones, roughly 80% seen once. Germline V gives CDR1 SGHRS, CDR2 YFSETQ. The junction had 6 bases not matched to a gene; V was cut back by 1 base and J by 2 bases. This CDR3 contains 16 residues. Regarding the study as a whole: There were several of the most significant clusters that appeared linked to common viral pathogens in a later analysis. Sequencing had likely introduced a cluster of highly shared sequence variants as an artifact.

This clone was counted between two and nine times. Its antigen is not identified. The sequenced material came from PBMCs. This sequence joins TRBV5-1 and TRBJ2-1; 7 bases fit TRBD1. The sequence derives from a woman aged 25 to 45 in good health and CMV-seropositive. This CDR3 reads CASSLTTGSPYNEQFF. For the CDR3, the DNA is TGCGCCAGCAGCTTGACGACAGGGAGCCCCTACAATGAGCAGTTCTTC.